This T cell receptor beta chain is drawn from a study of shared clonotypes between healthy human individuals. Study results and limitations: Lower generation probabilities were found for non-shared clonotypes than for those shared by all four donors.

This clone was seen only once. Its specificity is unknown. CDR1 is SGHRS, CDR2 YFSETQ, per germline. The CDR3 covers 15 residues. Losses at the gene ends were 0 bases for V and 5 bases for J; bases not matched to a gene: 4. TCRdb keeps only in-frame clones here, not all; method: immunoSEQ multiplex PCR. This table has around 550,000 clones, 90% to 97% appearing once. Sequencing was done on a sample of naive CD4+ T cells sorted from blood. Subset noted: CD45RA+ positively selected. This chain joins TRBV5-1 and TRBJ1-4; 7 nucleotides match TRBD1. The TCR originated in a woman under 40 in good health. CDR3 sequence (DNA): TGCGCCAGCAGCTTGGAGGGGGCGACGAATGAAAAACTGTTTTTT. It is translated as CASSLEGATNEKLFF.